These 31 T cell receptor beta chains were sequenced from one sample in a study of T cell responses to AZD1222 COVID-19 vaccine. The assay was immunoSEQ multiplex PCR, and TCRdb's table has in-frame clones only and misses some. Of 110,000 or so clones in the sample, approximately 86% are singletons; the top ten hold about 3.3%. Here the sequenced sample was peripheral blood, taken on day 0 of AZD1222 vaccination. These receptors all stem from an adult in good health.

The rearrangement uses TRBV2 and TRBJ2-2; D uncertain. Per the germline V gene, CDR1 is SNHLY and CDR2 is FYNNEI. Trimming left V 7 bases short and J 5 bases short, with 14 bases between. This CDR3 has 14 residues. The CDR3 is CASMGVGRTGELFF. The CDR3 nucleotides are TGTGCCAGCATGGGTGTTGGGCGGACCGGGGAGCTGTTTTTT.

The rearrangement uses TRBV9 and TRBJ2-4; perhaps TRBD2 as D (5 bases). This CDR3 comprises 14 residues. Between the trimmed V and J ends, which lost 0 bases and 1 base, there was a span of 5 bases. Germline CDR1 and CDR2: SGDLS and YYNGEE. The CDR3 loop reads CASSVGGAKNIQYF. CDR3 DNA: TGTGCCAGCAGCGTAGGAGGGGCCAAAAACATTCAGTACTTC.

The chain joins TRBV2 to TRBJ2-1; 8 nucleotides match TRBD2. V shed 6 bases and J 0 bases; nucleotides not matched to a gene: 13. CDR1 and CDR2 from the germline V gene are SNHLY and FYNNEI. The CDR3 totals 18 residues. CDR3 nucleotides: TGTGCCAGCAGGAGGTCCGGGCGGGGGGCCAGCTCCTACAATGAGCAGTTCTTC. Protein sequence: CASRRSGRGASSYNEQFF.

The chain links TRBV7-2 to TRBJ2-1; D may be TRBD2 (6 bases). There are 16 residues in the CDR3. V was pared by 1 base and J by 4 bases, with 14 bases between. Germline CDR1 reads SGHTA; CDR2 reads FQGNSA. In DNA form, the CDR3 reads TGTGCCAGCAGCTTAGACTCGAGCGGGTCATACAATGAGCAGTTCTTC. It specifies CASSLDSSGSYNEQFF.

This chain connects TRBV18 to TRBJ1-3, with D perhaps matching TRBD1 (6 bases). Trimming stripped 2 bases from V and 0 bases from J, with 14 bases between. Germline lookup yields CDR1 KGHSH and CDR2 LQKENI. This CDR3 has 17 amino acids. CDR3 protein: CASSPSTWGASGNTIYF. CDR3 coding DNA: TGTGCCAGCTCACCATCGACCTGGGGGGCCTCTGGAAACACCATATATTTT.

The gene calls are TRBV6-5 and TRBJ2-5; weak D call: TRBD1 (5 bases). The CDR3 runs to 15 residues. Germline CDR1 MNHEY, CDR2 SVGAGI. Between the trimmed V and J ends, which lost 2 bases and 2 bases, there was a span of 12 bases. The CDR3 protein is CASSYRTPKQETQYF. In DNA, the CDR3 is TGTGCCAGCAGTTACCGGACACCCAAACAAGAGACCCAGTACTTC.

The chain combines TRBV19 with TRBJ2-3, with TRBD2 matching 7 bases. The V and J ends lost 7 bases and 1 base, in that order; junction bases with no gene match: 8. The CDR3 is made up of 15 amino acids. CDR1 and CDR2 (germline): LNHDA, SQIVND (reference sequence). CDR3 protein: CASNERGPRTDTQYF. The CDR3 DNA is TGTGCCAGTAACGAGCGGGGCCCCCGCACAGATACGCAGTATTTT.

This chain uses TRBV2 with TRBJ1-5; D is unclear. The CDR3 has 14 residues. Germline V gene data show CDR1 as SNHLY and CDR2 as FYNNEI. Trimming removed 7 bases from V and 1 base from J, with 11 bases in between. CDR3 loop: CASKVDASNQPQHF. CDR3 DNA sequence: TGTGCCAGCAAGGTCGACGCGAGCAATCAGCCCCAGCATTTT.

J is TRBJ1-5 and V is TRBV30; tentatively, D is TRBD1 (6 bases). This CDR3 has 13 amino acids. V was shortened by 5 bases and J by 7 bases, with 15 bases between the two germline ends. The germline gives CDR1 GTSNPN, CDR2 SVGIG (reference sequence). This CDR3 reads CAWAVGGRQPQHF. For the CDR3, the DNA is TGTGCCTGGGCGGTAGGGGGACGGCAGCCCCAGCATTTT. Drawing the rest from reference TRBV30 and TRBJ1-5, the complete variable domain is SQTIHQWPATLVQPVGSPLSLECTVEGTSNPNLYWYRQAAGRGLQLLFYSVGIGQISSEVPQNLSASRPQDRQFILSSKKLLLSDSGFYLCAWAVGGRQPQHFGDGTRLSIL.

For this clone: The same CDR3 arises from other DNA sequences in this sample as well. This sequence joins TRBV30 and TRBJ1-3; unclear D gene. This CDR3 has 12 residues. Per germline, CDR1 GTSNPN and CDR2 SVGIG (reference sequence). V was cut by 3 bases and J by 1 base, with 4 bases left in between. CDR3 sequence: CAWRESGNTIYF. The CDR3, as DNA: TGTGCCTGGAGGGAGTCTGGAAACACCATATATTTT.

V gene TRBV9 combines with J gene TRBJ2-7; TRBD2 aligns across 11 bases. The CDR3 runs 18 residues. V dropped 0 bases and J dropped 0; count of bases not matched to a gene: 8. Looked up from germline, CDR1 is SGDLS and CDR2 is YYNGEE. For the CDR3, the DNA is TGTGCCAGCAGCGTAGGTTCTAGCGGGGGGCTCAGCTCCTACGAGCAGTACTTC. This sequence encodes CASSVGSSGGLSSYEQYF.

The chain links TRBV29-1 to TRBJ1-5, with 7 bases matching TRBD1. CDR1 SQVTM and CDR2 ANQGSEA come from the germline V gene. The CDR3 is 11 amino acids. Unmatched junction bases numbered 2, after V lost 6 bases and J lost 6 bases. This CDR3 is CSVGDSQPQHF. CDR3 in DNA: TGCAGCGTGGGGGACAGTCAGCCCCAGCATTTT.

V usage is TRBV9 and J usage is TRBJ1-2, with 7 bases aligning to TRBD1. V shed 3 bases and J 1 base; nucleotides not matched to a gene: 6. This CDR3 contains 15 residues. The germline gives CDR1 SGDLS, CDR2 YYNGEE. CDR3 sequence (DNA): TGTGCCAGCAGCGGACAGGGAGGTTTTAACTATGGCTACACCTTC. Translating gives CASSGQGGFNYGYTF.

The chain carries TRBV6-6 and TRBJ1-4; 8 bases line up with TRBD1. V was pared by 7 bases and J by 8 bases, with 9 bases of the junction left unmatched. The CDR3 runs to 14 residues. CDR1 is MNHNY and CDR2 is SVGAGI in the germline V gene (reference sequence). CDR3 region: CASTKPGGEEKLFF. The CDR3 region has the DNA TGTGCCAGCACCAAACCAGGGGGCGAAGAAAAACTGTTTTTT.

The chain has TRBV7-9 and TRBJ1-1; D ambiguous. The CDR3 spans 11 residues. The V and J ends lost 3 bases and 6 bases respectively, with 5 bases between them. Germline lookup yields CDR1 SEHNR and CDR2 FQNEAQ (reference sequence). The CDR3 DNA follows: TGTGCCAGCAGCTTGACCGCTGAAGCTTTCTTT. It is translated as CASSLTAEAFF.

This clone was seen just once. The rearrangement links TRBV4-2 to TRBJ1-1, with D uncertain. V was shortened by 0 bases and J by 1 base, with 12 bases between the two germline ends. This CDR3 has 16 residues. Germline V lookup: CDR1 LGHNA, CDR2 YNFKEQ. CDR3 sequence (DNA): TGTGCCAGCAGCCAAGATAGAGCTTCCTCGAACACTGAAGCTTTCTTT. Residues: CASSQDRASSNTEAFF.

The chain combines TRBV3-1 (or the pseudogene TRBV3-2) with TRBJ1-2; 8 nucleotides align to TRBD1. CDR1 LGHDT and CDR2 YNNKEL come from the germline V gene (reference sequence). V was clipped by 4 bases and J by 6 bases; unmatched bases: 7. This CDR3 spans 14 amino acids. CDR3 sequence reads: CASSRTGGEHGYTF. CDR3 sequence (DNA): TGTGCCAGCAGCCGAACAGGGGGGGAGCATGGCTACACCTTC.

This clone came up once. This chain connects TRBV6-2 or TRBV6-3 to TRBJ1-1; no reliable D call. V lost 6 bases to trimming and J lost 4 bases, with 9 bases between them. The CDR3 is 12 amino acids. Germline values: CDR1 MNHEY, CDR2 SVGEGT. CDR3 coding DNA: TGTGCCAGCAGCCTCATTGGCACTGAAGCTTTCTTT. This encodes CASSLIGTEAFF.

The V call is TRBV3-1 (or the pseudogene TRBV3-2), the J call TRBJ1-2, with D possibly matching TRBD1 (5 bases). Germline assignment: CDR1 LGHDT and CDR2 YNNKEL (reference sequence). This CDR3 comprises 15 residues. The V end was cut by 0 bases, the J end by 6 bases, with 14 bases between. The CDR3 spells CASSQDPQGGDGYTF. CDR3 nucleotides: TGTGCCAGCAGCCAAGACCCGCAGGGAGGGGATGGCTACACCTTC.

The chain is built from TRBV19 and TRBJ1-4; perhaps TRBD1 as D (5 bases). CDR1 is LNHDA, CDR2 SQIVND, per germline (reference sequence). V lost 3 bases and J lost 8, with 16 bases in between. The CDR3 sequence is 15 residues long. As DNA, the CDR3 is TGTGCCAGTAGTATCGACGCCAGGGAGAGGGAAAAACTGTTTTTT. Translation: CASSIDAREREKLFF.

This clone came up a few times. The V call is TRBV11-2, the J call TRBJ1-3; D unclear. Germline values: CDR1 SGHAT, CDR2 FQNNGV. Between the trimmed V and J ends, which lost 1 base and 0 bases, there was a span of 7 bases. The CDR3 is 15 residues long. CDR3 sequence: CASSLVQRSGNTIYF. DNA for the CDR3: TGTGCCAGCAGCTTAGTACAGCGCTCTGGAAACACCATATATTTT.

This chain links TRBV14 with TRBJ1-6, with D possibly being TRBD1 (5 bases). Trimming removed 4 bases from V and 8 bases from J, with 18 bases in between. The V gene's germline CDR1 is SGHDN and CDR2 FVKESK. CDR3 length: 16 amino acids. Here the CDR3 reads CASSRGLGAGYSPLHF. DNA for the CDR3: TGTGCCAGCAGCCGCGGCCTCGGGGCGGGGTATTCACCCCTCCACTTT.

DNA for the CDR3: TGTGCCAGCAGCACGAGCGGGACCACTGAAGCTTTCTTT. Protein product: CASSTSGTTEAFF. V and J are TRBV7-3 and TRBJ1-1; D is possibly TRBD1 (5 bases). Between the trimmed V and J ends, which lost 5 bases and 4 bases, there was a span of 11 bases. The V gene's germline CDR1 is SGHTA and CDR2 FQGTGA. The length of the CDR3 is 13 residues. Supplemented by reference TRBV7-3 and TRBJ1-1, the full variable domain reads GAGVSQTPSNKVTEKGKYVELRCDPISGHTALYWYRQSLGQGPEFLIYFQGTGAADDSGLPNDRFFAVRPEGSVSTLKIQRTERGDSAVYLCASSTSGTTEAFFGQGTRLTVV.

The V gene is TRBV19, the J gene TRBJ1-6, with a possible D match to TRBD1 (6 bases). V was pared by 4 bases and J by 9 bases, with 16 bases between. This CDR3 spans 15 amino acids. CDR1 and CDR2 from the germline V gene are LNHDA and SQIVND (reference sequence). The CDR3 nucleotides are TGTGCCAGTAGTACCGAACAGGGTGGTGGTTCACCCCTCCACTTT. It specifies CASSTEQGGGSPLHF.

The chain links TRBV24-1 to TRBJ2-3; either TRBD1 or TRBD2 may fit D (5 bases each). From germline, CDR1 is KGHDR and CDR2 SFDVKD. This CDR3 spans 18 amino acids. V was cut by 2 bases and J by 3 bases, with 20 bases left in between. The DNA for the CDR3 is TGTGCCACCAGTGATTCGGGATTTCGGCCAGCAGGGACAGATACGCAGTATTTT. It yields the protein CATSDSGFRPAGTDTQYF.

The chain is built from TRBV6-2 or TRBV6-3 and TRBJ1-5; no definite D call. V lost 4 bases to trimming and J lost 10 bases, with 8 bases between them. This CDR3 has 11 amino acids. CDR1 is MNHEY, CDR2 SVGEGT, per germline. The CDR3 loop reads CASSSTGPQHF. CDR3 DNA sequence: TGTGCCAGCAGTTCGACGGGACCCCAGCATTTT.

The rearrangement joins TRBV7-9 to TRBJ2-5; 9 positions match TRBD1. V lost 3 bases and J lost 6; bases outside the gene matches: 8. The CDR3 loop spans 15 amino acids. The germline CDR1 and CDR2 sequences are SEHNR and FQNEAQ (reference sequence). CDR3 sequence: CASSFLGTGMQTQYF. CDR3 bases: TGTGCCAGCAGCTTCCTTGGGACAGGGATGCAGACCCAGTACTTC.

This clone was recorded only once. V and J are TRBV28 and TRBJ2-1, with TRBD2 matching 9 bases. Germline CDR1 and CDR2: MDHEN and SYDVKM. V shed 7 bases and J 9 bases; nucleotides not matched to a gene: 19. This CDR3 spans 17 amino acids. The CDR3 DNA follows: TGTGCCAGCACCCCTCGTGCGGGGGGGCTTGGACTGGGTGAGCAGTTCTTC. It is translated as CASTPRAGGLGLGEQFF.

This clone was found a few times. This chain connects TRBV2 to TRBJ2-1; 9 positions match TRBD1. The J segment lost 6 bases and the V segment lost 3 bases, leaving 3 bases of the junction unmatched. Germline values: CDR1 SNHLY, CDR2 FYNNEI. This CDR3 has 14 residues. For the CDR3, the DNA is TGTGCCAGCAGTGACGGGACAGGGATCAATGAGCAGTTCTTC. This encodes CASSDGTGINEQFF.

The gene calls are TRBV11-2 and TRBJ1-6; 8 bases are shared with TRBD1. Germline V gene data show CDR1 as SGHAT and CDR2 as FQNNGV. The CDR3 sequence is 16 residues long. V shed 2 bases and J 11 bases; nucleotides not matched to a gene: 11. The CDR3 is CASSLRGGTGLTPLHF. The CDR3 region has the DNA TGTGCCAGCAGCTTAAGAGGGGGGACAGGTCTTACACCCCTCCACTTT.

The V gene is TRBV28, the J gene TRBJ1-5, with D possibly being TRBD1 (6 bases). Germline V gene lookup returns CDR1 MDHEN and CDR2 SYDVKM. V shed 2 bases and J shed 7 bases, with 12 bases lying between them. The CDR3 sequence is 14 residues long. Written as DNA, the CDR3 is TGTGCCAGCAGTTTAATGGGGGGCGTACAGCCCCAGCATTTT. Translation gives CASSLMGGVQPQHF. Filled out from reference TRBV28 and TRBJ1-5, the complete variable domain reads DVKVTQSSRYLVKRTGEKVFLECVQDMDHENMFWYRQDPGLGLRLIYFSYDVKMKEKGDIPEGYSVSREKKERFSLILESASTNQTSMYLCASSLMGGVQPQHFGDGTRLSIL.